This T cell receptor beta chain was profiled in a study of T cell changes during pregnancy in multiple sclerosis. The CDR3 consists of 15 residues. Trimming removed 5 bases at V and 3 bases at J, with 17 bases between. The germline V gene encodes CDR1 SGHTA and CDR2 FQGNSA. Only in-frame clones appear in the TCRdb table, and some are missing; sequencing was by immunoSEQ multiplex PCR. The sample shows over 35,000 clones, 80% to 90% of them seen only once. The TCR originated in a female donor with multiple sclerosis, enrolled in a pregnancy study. This chain joins TRBV7-2 and TRBJ2-7, with D maybe TRBD1 (5 bases). This sample comprised CD4+ T cells from peripheral blood mononuclear cells, obtained in the first trimester of pregnancy. The CDR3 sequence is CASSLMGQNNYEQYF. Here the CDR3 DNA reads TGTGCCAGCAGCCTGATGGGGCAGAACAACTACGAGCAGTACTTC.